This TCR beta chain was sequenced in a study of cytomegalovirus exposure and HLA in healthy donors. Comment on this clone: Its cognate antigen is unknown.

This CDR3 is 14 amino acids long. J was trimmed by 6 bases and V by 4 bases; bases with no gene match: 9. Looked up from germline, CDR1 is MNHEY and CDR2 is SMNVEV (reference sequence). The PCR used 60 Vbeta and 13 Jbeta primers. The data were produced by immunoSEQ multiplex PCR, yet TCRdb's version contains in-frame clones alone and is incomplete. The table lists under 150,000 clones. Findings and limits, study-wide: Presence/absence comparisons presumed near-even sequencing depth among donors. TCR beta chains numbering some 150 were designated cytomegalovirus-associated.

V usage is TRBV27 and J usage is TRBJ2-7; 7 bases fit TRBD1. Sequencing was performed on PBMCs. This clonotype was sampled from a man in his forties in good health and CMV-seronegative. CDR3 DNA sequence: TGTGCCAGCAGTTCACAGGGGTGGGTAGGCGAGCAGTACTTC. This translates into CASSSQGWVGEQYF.